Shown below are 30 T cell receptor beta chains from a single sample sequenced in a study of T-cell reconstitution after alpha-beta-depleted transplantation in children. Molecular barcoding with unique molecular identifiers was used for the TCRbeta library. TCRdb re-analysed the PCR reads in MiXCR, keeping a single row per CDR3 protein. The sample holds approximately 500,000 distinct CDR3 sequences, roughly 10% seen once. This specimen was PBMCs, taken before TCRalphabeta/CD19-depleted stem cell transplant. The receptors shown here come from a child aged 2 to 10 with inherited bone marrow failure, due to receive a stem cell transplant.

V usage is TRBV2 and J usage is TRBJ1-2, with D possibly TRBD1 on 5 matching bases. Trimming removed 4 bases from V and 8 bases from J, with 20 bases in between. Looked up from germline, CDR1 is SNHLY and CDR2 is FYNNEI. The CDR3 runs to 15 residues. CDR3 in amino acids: CASSVWQGGVEGYTF. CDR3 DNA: TGTGCCAGCAGTGTGTGGCAGGGAGGCGTAGAGGGCTACACCTTC. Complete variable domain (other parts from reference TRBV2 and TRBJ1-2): EPEVTQTPSHQVTQMGQEVILRCVPISNHLYFYWYRQILGQKVEFLVSFYNNEISEKSEIFDDQFSVERPDGSNFTLKIRSTKLEDSAMYFCASSVWQGGVEGYTFGSGTRLTVV.

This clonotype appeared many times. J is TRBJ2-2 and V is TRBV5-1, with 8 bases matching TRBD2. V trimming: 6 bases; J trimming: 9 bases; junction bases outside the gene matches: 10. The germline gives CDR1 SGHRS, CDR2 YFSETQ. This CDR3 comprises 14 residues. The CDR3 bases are TGCGCCAGCACCCCGGGGGGGACATCCCGGGAGCTGTTTTTT. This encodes CASTPGGTSRELFF.

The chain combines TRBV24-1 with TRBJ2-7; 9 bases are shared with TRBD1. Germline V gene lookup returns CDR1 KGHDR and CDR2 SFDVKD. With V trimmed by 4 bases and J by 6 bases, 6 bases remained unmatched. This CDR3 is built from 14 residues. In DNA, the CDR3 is TGTGCCACCAGTGAACCGGGACAGGGATCCGAGCAGTACTTC. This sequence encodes CATSEPGQGSEQYF.

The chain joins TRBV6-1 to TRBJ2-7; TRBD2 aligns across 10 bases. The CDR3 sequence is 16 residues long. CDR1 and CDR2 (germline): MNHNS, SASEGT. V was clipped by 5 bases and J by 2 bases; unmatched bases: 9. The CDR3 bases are TGTGCCAGCAGTACCACTGGACTAGCGGATACCTACGAGCAGTACTTC. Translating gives CASSTTGLADTYEQYF.

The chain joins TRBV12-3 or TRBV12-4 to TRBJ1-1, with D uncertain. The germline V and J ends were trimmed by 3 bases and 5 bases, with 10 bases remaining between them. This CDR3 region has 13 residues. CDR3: CASSFGTRTEAFF. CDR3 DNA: TGTGCCAGCAGTTTCGGAACACGGACTGAAGCTTTCTTT.

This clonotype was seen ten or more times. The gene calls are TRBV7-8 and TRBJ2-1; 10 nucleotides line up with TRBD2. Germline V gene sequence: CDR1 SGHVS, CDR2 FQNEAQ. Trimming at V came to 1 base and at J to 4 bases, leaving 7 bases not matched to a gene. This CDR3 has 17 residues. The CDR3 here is CASSLGLSGRRYNEQFF. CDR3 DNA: TGTGCCAGCAGCTTAGGCCTTAGCGGGAGGCGTTACAATGAGCAGTTCTTC.

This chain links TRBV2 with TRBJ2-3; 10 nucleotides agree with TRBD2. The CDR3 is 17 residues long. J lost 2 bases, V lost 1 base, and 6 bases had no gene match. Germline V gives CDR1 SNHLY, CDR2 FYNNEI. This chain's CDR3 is CASSEDTSGKNTDTQYF. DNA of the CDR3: TGTGCCAGCAGTGAAGATACTAGCGGGAAGAACACAGATACGCAGTATTTT.

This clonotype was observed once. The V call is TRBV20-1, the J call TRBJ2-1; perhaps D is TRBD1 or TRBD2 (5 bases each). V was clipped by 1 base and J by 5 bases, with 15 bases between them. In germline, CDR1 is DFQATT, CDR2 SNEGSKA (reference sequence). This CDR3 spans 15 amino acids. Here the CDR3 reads CSARVWGTSNNEQFF. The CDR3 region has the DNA TGCAGTGCTAGAGTCTGGGGGACCTCTAACAATGAGCAGTTCTTC.

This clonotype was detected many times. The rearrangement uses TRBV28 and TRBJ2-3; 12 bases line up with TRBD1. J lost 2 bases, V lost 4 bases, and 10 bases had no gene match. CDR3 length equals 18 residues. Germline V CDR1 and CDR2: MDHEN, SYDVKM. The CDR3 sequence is CASSSGTGGQFATDTQYF. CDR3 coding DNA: TGTGCCAGCAGTTCTGGGACAGGGGGCCAGTTCGCCACAGATACGCAGTATTTT.

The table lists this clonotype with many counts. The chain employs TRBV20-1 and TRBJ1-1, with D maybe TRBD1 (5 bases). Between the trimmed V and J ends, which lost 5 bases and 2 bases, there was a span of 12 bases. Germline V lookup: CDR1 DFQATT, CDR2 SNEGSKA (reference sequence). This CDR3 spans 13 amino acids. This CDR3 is CSALGQGNTEAFF. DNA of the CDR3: TGCAGTGCTTTAGGGCAGGGCAACACTGAAGCTTTCTTT.

CDR3 DNA: TGCAGTGCTAGAGATGCGCGCGGAGGTGGAGATGGCTACACCTTC. This translates into CSARDARGGGDGYTF. This rearrangement joins TRBV20-1 to TRBJ1-2; no reliable D call. Trimming cost V 0 bases and J 6 bases, with 17 bases left between them. Germline CDR1 is DFQATT and CDR2 is SNEGSKA (reference sequence). This CDR3 is 15 amino acids long.

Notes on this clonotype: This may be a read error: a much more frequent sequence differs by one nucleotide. CDR3 DNA sequence: TGTGCCAGCAAGGTCGGACGGGCGGGGGATGAGCAGTTCTTC. Protein sequence: CASKVGRAGDEQFF. The J gene is TRBJ2-1, the V gene TRBV9, with TRBD2 matching over 7 bases. V shed 6 bases and J 8 bases; nucleotides not matched to a gene: 11. In germline, CDR1 is SGDLS, CDR2 YYNGEE. The CDR3 is made up of 14 amino acids.

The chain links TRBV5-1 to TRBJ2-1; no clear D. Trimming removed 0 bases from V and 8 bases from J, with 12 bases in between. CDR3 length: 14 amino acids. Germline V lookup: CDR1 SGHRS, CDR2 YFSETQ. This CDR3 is CASSLGHRIDEQFF. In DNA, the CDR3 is TGCGCCAGCAGCTTGGGGCACCGGATCGATGAGCAGTTCTTC.

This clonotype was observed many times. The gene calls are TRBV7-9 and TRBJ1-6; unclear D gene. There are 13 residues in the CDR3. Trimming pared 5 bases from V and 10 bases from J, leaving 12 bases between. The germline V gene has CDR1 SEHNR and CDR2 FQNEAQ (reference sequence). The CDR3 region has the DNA TGTGCCAGCAGCCCCGAGTCTGGATCACCCCTCCACTTT. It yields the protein CASSPESGSPLHF. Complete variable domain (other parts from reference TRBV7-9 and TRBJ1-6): DTGVSQNPRHKITKRGQNVTFRCDPISEHNRLYWYRQTLGQGPEFLTYFQNEAQLEKSRLLSDRFSAERPKGSFSTLEIQRTEQGDSAMYLCASSPESGSPLHFGNGTRLTVT.

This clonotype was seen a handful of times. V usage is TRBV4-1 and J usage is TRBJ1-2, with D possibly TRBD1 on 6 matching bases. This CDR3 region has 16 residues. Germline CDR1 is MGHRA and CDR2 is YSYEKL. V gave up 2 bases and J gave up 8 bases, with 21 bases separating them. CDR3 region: CASSQPRGGPLRGYTF. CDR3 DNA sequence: TGCGCCAGCAGCCAACCCCGGGGGGGCCCCCTGCGAGGCTACACCTTC.

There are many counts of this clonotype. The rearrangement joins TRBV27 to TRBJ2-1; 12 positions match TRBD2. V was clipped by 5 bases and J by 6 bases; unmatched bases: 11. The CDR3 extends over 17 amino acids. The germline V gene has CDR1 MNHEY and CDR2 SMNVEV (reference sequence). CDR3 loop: CASSIRLAGVMGNEQFF. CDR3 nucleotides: TGTGCCAGCAGTATTAGACTAGCGGGAGTAATGGGCAATGAGCAGTTCTTC.

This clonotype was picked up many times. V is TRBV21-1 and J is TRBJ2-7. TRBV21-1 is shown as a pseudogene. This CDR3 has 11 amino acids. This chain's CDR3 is CASSNHYEQYF. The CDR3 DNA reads TGTGCCAGCAGCAATCACTACGAGCAGTACTTC.

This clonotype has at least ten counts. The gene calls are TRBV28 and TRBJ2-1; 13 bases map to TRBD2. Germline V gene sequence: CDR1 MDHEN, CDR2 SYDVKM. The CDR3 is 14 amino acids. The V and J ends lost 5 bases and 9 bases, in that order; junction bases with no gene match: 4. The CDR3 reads CASSGLAGVIEQFF. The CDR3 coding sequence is TGTGCCAGCAGTGGACTAGCGGGAGTAATTGAGCAGTTCTTC.

The CDR3 reads CASSTGLGRLEQYF. In DNA form, the CDR3 reads TGTGCCAGTAGTACGGGACTAGGACGGTTGGAGCAGTACTTC. This sequence joins TRBV19 and TRBJ2-7, with 8 bases that match TRBD2. The V and J ends lost 4 bases and 7 bases, in that order; junction bases with no gene match: 9. The CDR3 extends over 14 amino acids. Germline loops: CDR1 LNHDA, CDR2 SQIVND (reference sequence).

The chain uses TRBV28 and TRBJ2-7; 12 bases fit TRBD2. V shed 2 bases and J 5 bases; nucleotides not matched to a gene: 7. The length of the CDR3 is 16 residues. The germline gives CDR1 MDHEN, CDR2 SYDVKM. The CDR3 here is CASSLDLAGGRDEQYF. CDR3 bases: TGTGCCAGCAGTTTAGACCTAGCGGGAGGGAGGGACGAGCAGTACTTC. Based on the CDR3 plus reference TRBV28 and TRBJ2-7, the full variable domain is DVKVTQSSRYLVKRTGEKVFLECVQDMDHENMFWYRQDPGLGLRLIYFSYDVKMKEKGDIPEGYSVSREKKERFSLILESASTNQTSMYLCASSLDLAGGRDEQYFGPGTRLTVT.

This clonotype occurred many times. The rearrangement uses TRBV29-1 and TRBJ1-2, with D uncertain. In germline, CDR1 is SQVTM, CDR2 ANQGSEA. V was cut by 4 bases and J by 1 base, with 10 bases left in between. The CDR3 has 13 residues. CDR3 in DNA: TGCAGCGTTGTGCAAGTCGATAACTATGGCTACACCTTC. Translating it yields CSVVQVDNYGYTF. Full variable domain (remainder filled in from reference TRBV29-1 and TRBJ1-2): SAVISQKPSRDICQRGTSLTIQCQVDSQVTMMFWYRQQPGQSLTLIATANQGSEATYESGFVIDKFPISRPNLTFSTLTVSNMSPEDSSIYLCSVVQVDNYGYTFGSGTRLTVV.

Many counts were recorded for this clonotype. In DNA, the CDR3 is TGCGCCAGCAGCACGGGCCCGGTGACTGAAGCTTTCTTT. Translated: CASSTGPVTEAFF. The chain uses TRBV5-1 and TRBJ1-1; D remains unclear. Germline lookup yields CDR1 SGHRS and CDR2 YFSETQ. CDR3 length: 13 amino acids. Trimming cost V 4 bases and J 5 bases, with 12 bases left between them.

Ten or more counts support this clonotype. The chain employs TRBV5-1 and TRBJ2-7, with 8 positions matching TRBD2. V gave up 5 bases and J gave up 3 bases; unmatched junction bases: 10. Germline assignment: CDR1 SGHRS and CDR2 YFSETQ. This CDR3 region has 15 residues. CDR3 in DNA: TGCGCCAGCAGACCCGTCTTAGCGGGACTCTACGAGCAGTACTTC. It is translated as CASRPVLAGLYEQYF. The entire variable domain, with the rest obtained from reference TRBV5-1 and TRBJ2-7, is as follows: KAGVTQTPRYLIKTRGQQVTLSCSPISGHRSVSWYQQTPGQGLQFLFEYFSETQRNKGNFPGRFSGRQFSNSRSEMNVSTLELGDSALYLCASRPVLAGLYEQYFGPGTRLTVT.

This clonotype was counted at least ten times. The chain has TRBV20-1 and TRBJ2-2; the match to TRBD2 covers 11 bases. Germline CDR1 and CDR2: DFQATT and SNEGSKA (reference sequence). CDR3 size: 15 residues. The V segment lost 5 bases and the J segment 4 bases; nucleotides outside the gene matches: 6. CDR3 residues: CSARKGLAVTGELFF. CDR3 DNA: TGCAGTGCTCGCAAGGGACTAGCGGTCACCGGGGAGCTGTTTTTT.

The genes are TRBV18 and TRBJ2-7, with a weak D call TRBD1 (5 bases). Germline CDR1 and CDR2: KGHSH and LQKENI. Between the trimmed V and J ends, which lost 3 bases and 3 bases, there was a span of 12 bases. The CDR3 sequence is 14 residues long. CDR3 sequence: CASSPAGPIYEQYF. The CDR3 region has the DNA TGTGCCAGCTCACCCGCAGGGCCTATCTACGAGCAGTACTTC.

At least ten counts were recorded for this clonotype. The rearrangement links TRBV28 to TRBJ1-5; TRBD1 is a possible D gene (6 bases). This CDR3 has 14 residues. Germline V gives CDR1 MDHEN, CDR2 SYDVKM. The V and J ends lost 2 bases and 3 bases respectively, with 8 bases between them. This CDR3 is CASSLPGHNQPQHF. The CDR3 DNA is TGTGCCAGCAGTTTACCGGGACACAATCAGCCCCAGCATTTT.

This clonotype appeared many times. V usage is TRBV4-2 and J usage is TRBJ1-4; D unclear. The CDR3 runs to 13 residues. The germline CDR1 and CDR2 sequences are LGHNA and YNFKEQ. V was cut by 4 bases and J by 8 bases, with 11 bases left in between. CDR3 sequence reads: CASSPTNWEKLFF. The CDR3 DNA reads TGTGCCAGCAGCCCGACCAATTGGGAAAAACTGTTTTTT.

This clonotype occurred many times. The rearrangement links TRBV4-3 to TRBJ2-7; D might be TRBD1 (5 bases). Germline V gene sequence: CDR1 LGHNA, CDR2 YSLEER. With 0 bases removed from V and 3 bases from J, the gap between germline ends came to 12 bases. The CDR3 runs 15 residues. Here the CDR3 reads CASSQEQDMYYEQYF. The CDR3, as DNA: TGCGCCAGCAGCCAAGAACAGGATATGTACTACGAGCAGTACTTC.

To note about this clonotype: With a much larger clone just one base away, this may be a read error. CDR3 bases: TGCGCCAGCAGCCAAGAGGACAAGAACACCGGGGAGCTGTTTTTT. Residues: CASSQEDKNTGELFF. The rearrangement uses TRBV4-3 and TRBJ2-2; D might be TRBD1 (5 bases). V was cut by 0 bases and J by 1 base, with 6 bases left in between. This CDR3 has 15 amino acids. Per the germline V gene, CDR1 is LGHNA and CDR2 is YSLEER.

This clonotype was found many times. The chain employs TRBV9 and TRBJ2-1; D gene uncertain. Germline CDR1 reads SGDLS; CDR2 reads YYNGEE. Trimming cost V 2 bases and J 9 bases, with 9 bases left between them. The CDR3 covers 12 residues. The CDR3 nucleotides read TGTGCCAGCAGCGTCCTGGAAGGTGAGCAGTTCTTC. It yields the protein CASSVLEGEQFF.